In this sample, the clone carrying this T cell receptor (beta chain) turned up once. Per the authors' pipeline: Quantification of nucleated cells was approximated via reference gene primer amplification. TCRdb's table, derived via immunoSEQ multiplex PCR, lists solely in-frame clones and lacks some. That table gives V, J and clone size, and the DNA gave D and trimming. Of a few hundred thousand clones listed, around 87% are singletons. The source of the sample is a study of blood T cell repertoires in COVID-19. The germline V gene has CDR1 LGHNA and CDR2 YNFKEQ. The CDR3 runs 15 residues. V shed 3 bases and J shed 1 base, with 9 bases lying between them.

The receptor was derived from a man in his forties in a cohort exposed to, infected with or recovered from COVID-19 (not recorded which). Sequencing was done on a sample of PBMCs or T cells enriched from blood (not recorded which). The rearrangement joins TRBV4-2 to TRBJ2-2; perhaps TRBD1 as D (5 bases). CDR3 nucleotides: TGTGCCAGCAGCCATTATGACAGGAACACCGGGGAGCTGTTTTTT. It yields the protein CASSHYDRNTGELFF.